This passage covers 19 T cell receptor beta chains from one sample sequenced in a study of blood T cell repertoires in COVID-19. Only in-frame clones appear in the TCRdb table, and some are missing; sequencing was by immunoSEQ multiplex PCR. The sample lists about 230,000 clones, around 80% occurring once. The source material was peripheral blood. The source is a woman in her twenties or thirties with COVID-19, enrolled during active disease.

This clone has only a few counts. The V and J genes are TRBV5-1 and TRBJ2-5; D gene ambiguous. This CDR3 is 14 amino acids long. V was shortened by 2 bases and J by 1 base, with 9 bases between the two germline ends. CDR1 is SGHRS, CDR2 YFSETQ, per germline. CDR3 coding DNA: TGCGCCAGCAGCTTTCGAACGGTCCAAGAGACCCAGTACTTC. Translated: CASSFRTVQETQYF.

V gene TRBV29-1 combines with J gene TRBJ1-2; 11 bases fit TRBD1. There are 13 residues in the CDR3. The V segment lost 5 bases and the J segment 8 bases; nucleotides outside the gene matches: 7. Germline V CDR1 and CDR2: SQVTM, ANQGSEA. For the CDR3, the DNA is TGCAGCGTTTCCGGACAGGGGGCTGGGGGCTACACCTTC. Its translation is CSVSGQGAGGYTF.

This clone came up once. The rearrangement joins TRBV2 to TRBJ2-7; 9 bases agree with TRBD1. Germline lookup yields CDR1 SNHLY and CDR2 FYNNEI. The CDR3 runs to 13 residues. With 4 bases clipped from V and 6 bases from J, the junction kept 4 bases outside the gene matches. CDR3 bases: TGTGCCAGCAGTGGACAGGGGGATGGCGAGCAGTACTTC. Protein product: CASSGQGDGEQYF.

This chain joins TRBV19 and TRBJ1-2; 9 positions match TRBD1. The V segment lost 4 bases and the J segment 8 bases; nucleotides outside the gene matches: 11. Per germline, CDR1 LNHDA and CDR2 SQIVND (reference sequence). The CDR3 totals 15 residues. The CDR3 protein is CASSTNRGRVKGYTF. CDR3 bases: TGTGCCAGTAGTACGAACAGGGGGCGCGTTAAGGGCTACACCTTC.

The chain combines TRBV6-6 with TRBJ2-7; 9 bases are shared with TRBD1. CDR3 length equals 14 residues. The J segment lost 3 bases and the V segment lost 6 bases, leaving 6 bases of the junction unmatched. CDR1 and CDR2 (germline): MNHNY, SVGAGI (reference sequence). For the CDR3, the DNA is TGTGCCAGCAGAATACGGGACAGGGTCTACGAGCAGTACTTC. Translation gives CASRIRDRVYEQYF.

The V call is TRBV11-2, the J call TRBJ1-1, with D perhaps TRBD1 (5 bases). The length of the CDR3 is 13 residues. Per germline, CDR1 SGHAT and CDR2 FQNNGV. V was trimmed by 1 base and J by 8 bases, leaving 11 bases between them. In DNA form, the CDR3 reads TGTGCCAGCAGCTTAGCCCCCGGACAAGAAGCTTTCTTT. Residues: CASSLAPGQEAFF.

A note on this clone: The identical CDR3 is also encoded by other nucleotide sequences in the sample. The V gene is TRBV19, the J gene TRBJ1-2; weak D call: TRBD1 (5 bases). Per germline, CDR1 LNHDA and CDR2 SQIVND (reference sequence). The V gene lost 2 bases and the J gene lost 5 bases, with 9 bases spanning the gap. The CDR3 is 13 residues long. The CDR3 DNA reads TGTGCCAGTAGTATACAGGGCTCTTATGGCTACACCTTC. Its translation is CASSIQGSYGYTF.

The chain uses TRBV5-4 and TRBJ1-2, with D possibly being TRBD1 (6 bases). With 4 bases removed from V and 4 bases from J, the gap between germline ends came to 20 bases. The CDR3 spans 16 residues. Germline V gives CDR1 SGHNT, CDR2 YYREEE (reference sequence). CDR3 bases: TGTGCCAGCAGCACGAACAGGGACACCCGTCCCTATGGCTACACCTTC. It codes for CASSTNRDTRPYGYTF. Filled out from reference TRBV5-4 and TRBJ1-2, the complete variable domain reads ETGVTQSPTHLIKTRGQQVTLRCSSQSGHNTVSWYQQALGQGPQFIFQYYREEENGRGNFPPRFSGLQFPNYSSELNVNALELDDSALYLCASSTNRDTRPYGYTFGSGTRLTVV.

Only a few counts were recorded for this clone. V usage is TRBV3-1 (or the pseudogene TRBV3-2) and J usage is TRBJ2-1; 12 bases align to TRBD2. CDR3 length: 21 residues. V trimming: 0 bases; J trimming: 0 bases; junction bases outside the gene matches: 12. Germline CDR1 and CDR2: LGHDT and YNNKEL (reference sequence). CDR3 nucleotide sequence: TGTGCCAGCAGCCAAGATATAGGACTAGCGGGATTATTGAGCTCCTACAATGAGCAGTTCTTC. Its translation: CASSQDIGLAGLLSSYNEQFF.

V usage is TRBV6-2 or TRBV6-3 and J usage is TRBJ2-2; TRBD2 agrees at 11 bases. The CDR3 length is 16 residues. The germline gives CDR1 MNHEY, CDR2 SVGEGT. Trimming cost V 4 bases and J 3 bases; bases outside gene matches: 4. The CDR3: CASSLLAGVYTGELFF. For the CDR3, the DNA is TGTGCCAGCAGTTTACTAGCGGGAGTTTACACCGGGGAGCTGTTTTTT.

The gene calls are TRBV6-5 and TRBJ2-1, with 10 bases fitting TRBD1. Trimming cost V 6 bases and J 7 bases; bases outside gene matches: 6. This CDR3 contains 14 residues. Germline loops: CDR1 MNHEY, CDR2 SVGAGI. This chain's CDR3 is CASRPGQGRNEQFF. CDR3 bases: TGTGCCAGCAGACCGGGACAGGGGAGGAATGAGCAGTTCTTC.

The chain is built from TRBV14 and TRBJ2-1, with TRBD2 identical over 8 bases. The germline V gene has CDR1 SGHDN and CDR2 FVKESK. Trimming removed 0 bases from V and 13 bases from J; junction bases left unmatched: 2. This CDR3 contains 12 residues. CDR3 DNA sequence: TGTGCCAGCAGCCAAGAAAGCGGGAGCCAGTTCTTC. As protein: CASSQESGSQFF.

The V and J genes are TRBV12-3 or TRBV12-4 and TRBJ1-3; D possibly corresponds to TRBD1 (5 bases). The CDR3 is 12 residues long. V lost 8 bases and J 5 bases, leaving 10 bases between the germline ends. The CDR3 sequence is CASSRDRNTIYF. CDR3 sequence (DNA): TGTGCCAGCTCCAGGGATAGAAACACCATATATTTT.

The chain couples TRBV19 to TRBJ2-1; TRBD2 aligns across 7 bases. From germline, CDR1 is LNHDA and CDR2 SQIVND (reference sequence). V trimming: 1 base; J trimming: 5 bases; junction bases outside the gene matches: 5. This CDR3 is built from 15 residues. This chain's CDR3 is CASSIGLAVDNEQFF. In DNA, the CDR3 is TGTGCCAGTAGTATAGGACTAGCTGTCGACAATGAGCAGTTCTTC.

This clone has more than one count but fewer than ten. The chain joins TRBV5-1 to TRBJ2-5; D possibly corresponds to TRBD2 (6 bases). The CDR3 extends over 15 amino acids. Germline values: CDR1 SGHRS, CDR2 YFSETQ. V dropped 0 bases and J dropped 5 bases, with 14 bases sitting between them. The CDR3 DNA follows: TGCGCCAGCAGCTTGGCCGGGGGAGCGGGCGAGACCCAGTACTTC. Its translation: CASSLAGGAGETQYF.

V gene TRBV6-1 combines with J gene TRBJ1-6, with TRBD1 matching 9 bases. V lost 3 bases and J lost 10; bases outside the gene matches: 7. Germline CDR1 is MNHNS and CDR2 is SASEGT. CDR3 size: 15 residues. The DNA for the CDR3 is TGTGCCAGCAGTGAGGTTACAGGGGGCATATCACCCCTCCACTTT. Its translation: CASSEVTGGISPLHF.

The chain recombines TRBV5-4 with TRBJ1-3; perhaps TRBD1 as D (5 bases). Germline CDR1 SGHNT, CDR2 YYREEE (reference sequence). Trimming stripped 0 bases from V and 0 bases from J, with 7 bases between. The length of the CDR3 is 15 residues. The CDR3 is CASSLAGVSGNTIYF. The CDR3 bases are TGTGCCAGCAGCTTGGCGGGGGTCTCTGGAAACACCATATATTTT.

The count of this clone is one. This sequence joins TRBV7-8 and TRBJ2-3; D is possibly TRBD2 (6 bases). There are 13 residues in the CDR3. The V gene's germline CDR1 is SGHVS and CDR2 FQNEAQ. V lost 5 bases and J 6 bases, leaving 12 bases between the germline ends. The CDR3 spells CASSPQGLDTQYF. The CDR3 region has the DNA TGTGCCAGCAGCCCGCAGGGACTTGATACGCAGTATTTT. Complete variable domain (other parts from reference TRBV7-8 and TRBJ2-3): GAGVSQSPRYKVAKRGQDVALRCDPISGHVSLFWYQQALGQGPEFLTYFQNEAQLDKSGLPSDRFFAERPEGSVSTLKIQRTQQEDSAVYLCASSPQGLDTQYFGPGTRLTVL.

The chain is built from TRBV7-6 and TRBJ2-1; TRBD2 aligns across 8 bases. The CDR3 is 15 amino acids. The trim removed 5 bases at V and 7 bases at J, leaving 10 bases unmatched. Germline CDR1 SGHVS, CDR2 FNYEAQ. Here the CDR3 DNA reads TGTGCCAGCAGCCCAAGAGATAGCGGGATGAATGAGCAGTTCTTC. It specifies CASSPRDSGMNEQFF.